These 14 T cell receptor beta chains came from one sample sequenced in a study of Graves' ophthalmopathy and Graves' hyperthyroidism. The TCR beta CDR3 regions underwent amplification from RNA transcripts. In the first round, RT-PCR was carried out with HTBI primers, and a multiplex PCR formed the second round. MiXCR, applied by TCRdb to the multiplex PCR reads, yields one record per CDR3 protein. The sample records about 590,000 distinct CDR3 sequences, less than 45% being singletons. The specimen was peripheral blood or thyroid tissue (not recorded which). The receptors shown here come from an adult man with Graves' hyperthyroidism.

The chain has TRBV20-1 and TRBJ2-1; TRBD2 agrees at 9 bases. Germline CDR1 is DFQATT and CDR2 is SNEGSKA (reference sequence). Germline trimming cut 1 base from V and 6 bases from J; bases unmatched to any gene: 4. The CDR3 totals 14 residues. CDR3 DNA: TGCAGTGCTAGAGGGCTAGCGGGACCCAATGAGCAGTTCTTC. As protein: CSARGLAGPNEQFF.

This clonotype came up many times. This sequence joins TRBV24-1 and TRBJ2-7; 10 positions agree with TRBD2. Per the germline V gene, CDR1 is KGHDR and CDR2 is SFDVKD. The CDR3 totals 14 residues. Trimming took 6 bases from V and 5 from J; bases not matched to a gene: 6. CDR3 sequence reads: CATSHSGGPDEQYF. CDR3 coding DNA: TGTGCCACCAGTCATAGCGGGGGGCCGGACGAGCAGTACTTC.

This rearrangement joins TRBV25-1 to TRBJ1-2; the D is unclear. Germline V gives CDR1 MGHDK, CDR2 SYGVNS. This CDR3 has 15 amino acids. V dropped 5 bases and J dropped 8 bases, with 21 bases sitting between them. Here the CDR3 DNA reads TGTGCCAGCAGTTTGGGGTGGGAGCAACTGGAGGGCTACACCTTC. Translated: CASSLGWEQLEGYTF.

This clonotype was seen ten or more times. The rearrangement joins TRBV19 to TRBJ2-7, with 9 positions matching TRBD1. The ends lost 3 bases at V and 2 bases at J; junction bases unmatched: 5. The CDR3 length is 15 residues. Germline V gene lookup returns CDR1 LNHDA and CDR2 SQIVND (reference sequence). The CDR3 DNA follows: TGTGCCAGTAGTATCGCCGGGACAGGGACCTACGAGCAGTACTTC. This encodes CASSIAGTGTYEQYF. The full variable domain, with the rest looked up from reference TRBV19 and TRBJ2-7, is DGGITQSPKYLFRKEGQNVTLSCEQNLNHDAMYWYRQDPGQGLRLIYYSQIVNDFQKGDIAEGYSVSREKKESFPLTVTSAQKNPTAFYLCASSIAGTGTYEQYFGPGTRLTVT.

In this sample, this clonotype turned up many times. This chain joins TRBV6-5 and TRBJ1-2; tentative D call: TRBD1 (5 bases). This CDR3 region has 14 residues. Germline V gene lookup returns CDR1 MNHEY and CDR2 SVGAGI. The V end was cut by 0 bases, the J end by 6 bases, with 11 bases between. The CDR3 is CASSYSTDYNGYTF. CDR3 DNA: TGTGCCAGCAGTTACTCGACAGACTATAATGGCTACACCTTC.

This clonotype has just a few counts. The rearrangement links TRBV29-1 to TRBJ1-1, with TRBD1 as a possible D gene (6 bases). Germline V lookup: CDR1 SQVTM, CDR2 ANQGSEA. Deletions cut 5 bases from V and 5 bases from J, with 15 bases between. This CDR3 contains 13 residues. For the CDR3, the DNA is TGCAGCGTTCTAGGGGGTTCGAGGACTGAAGCTTTCTTT. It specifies CSVLGGSRTEAFF.

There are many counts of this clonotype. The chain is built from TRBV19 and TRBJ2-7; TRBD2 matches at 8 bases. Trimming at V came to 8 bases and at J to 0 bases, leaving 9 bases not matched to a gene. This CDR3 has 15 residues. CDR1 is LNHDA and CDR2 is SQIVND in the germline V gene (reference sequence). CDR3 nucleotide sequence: TGTGCCAGTCGCCCTACTAGCGGCAGCTCCTACGAGCAGTACTTC. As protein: CASRPTSGSSYEQYF.

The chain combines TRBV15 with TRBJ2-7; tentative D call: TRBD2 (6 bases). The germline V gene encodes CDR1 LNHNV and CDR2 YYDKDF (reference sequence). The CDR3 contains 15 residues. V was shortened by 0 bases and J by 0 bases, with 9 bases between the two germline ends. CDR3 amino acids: CATSREEGYSYEQYF. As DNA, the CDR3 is TGTGCCACCAGCAGAGAGGAGGGCTACTCCTACGAGCAGTACTTC.

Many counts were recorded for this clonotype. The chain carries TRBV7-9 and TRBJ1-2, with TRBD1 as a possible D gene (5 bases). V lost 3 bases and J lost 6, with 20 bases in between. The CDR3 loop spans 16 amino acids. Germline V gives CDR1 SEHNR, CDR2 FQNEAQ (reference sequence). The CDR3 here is CASSLRGTFRVHGYTF. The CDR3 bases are TGTGCCAGCAGCTTGAGAGGGACCTTCAGAGTACATGGCTACACCTTC.

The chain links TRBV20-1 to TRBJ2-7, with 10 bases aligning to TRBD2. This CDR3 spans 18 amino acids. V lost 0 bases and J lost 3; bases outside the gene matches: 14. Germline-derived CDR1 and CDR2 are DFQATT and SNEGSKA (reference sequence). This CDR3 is CSARDTGLAGARIYEQYF. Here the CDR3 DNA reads TGCAGTGCTAGAGATACTGGGCTAGCGGGGGCCCGAATCTACGAGCAGTACTTC.

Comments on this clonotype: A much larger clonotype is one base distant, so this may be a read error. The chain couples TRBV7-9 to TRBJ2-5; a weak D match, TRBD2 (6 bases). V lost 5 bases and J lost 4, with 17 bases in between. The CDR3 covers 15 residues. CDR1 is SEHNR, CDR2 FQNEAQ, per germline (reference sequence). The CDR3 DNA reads TGTGCCAGCAGCCTACCTAGGAGGGCCGGAGAGACCCAGTACTTC. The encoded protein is CASSLPRRAGETQYF.

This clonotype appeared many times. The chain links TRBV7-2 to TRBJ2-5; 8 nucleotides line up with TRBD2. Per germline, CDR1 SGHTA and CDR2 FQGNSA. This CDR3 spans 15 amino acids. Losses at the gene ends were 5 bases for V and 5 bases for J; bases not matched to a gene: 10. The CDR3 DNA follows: TGTGCCAGCAGCCCCGATAGCGGGGTAGGGGAGACCCAGTACTTC. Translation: CASSPDSGVGETQYF.

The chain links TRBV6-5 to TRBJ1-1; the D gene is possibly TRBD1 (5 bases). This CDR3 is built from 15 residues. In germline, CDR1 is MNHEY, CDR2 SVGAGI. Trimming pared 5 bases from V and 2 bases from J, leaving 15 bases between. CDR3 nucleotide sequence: TGTGCCAGCAGTAACCACAGGAGGAGAAACACTGAAGCTTTCTTT. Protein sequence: CASSNHRRRNTEAFF.

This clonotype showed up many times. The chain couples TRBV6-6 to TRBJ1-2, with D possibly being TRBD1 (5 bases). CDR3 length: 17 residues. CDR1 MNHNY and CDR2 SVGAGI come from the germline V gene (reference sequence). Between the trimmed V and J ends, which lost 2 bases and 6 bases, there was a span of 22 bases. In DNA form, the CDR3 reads TGTGCCAGCAGTTACCTCCCGGGAGAGGAGACAGTCGATGGCTACACCTTC. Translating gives CASSYLPGEETVDGYTF.